This T cell receptor beta chain was sequenced in a study of T cell responses to AZD1222 COVID-19 vaccine. Whole-study findings and limits: It should be noted that donors were predominantly white British and more often female, and clonal diversity was possibly underestimated.

The repertoire was sequenced with immunoSEQ multiplex PCR; TCRdb's copy has only in-frame clones and lacks some. Of roughly 100,000 clones in the sample, roughly 89% are singletons; the top ten hold roughly 3.5%. V was clipped by 4 bases and J by 3 bases, with 10 bases between them. The CDR3 is 15 residues long. Germline-derived CDR1 and CDR2 are SNHLY and FYNNEI. As regards this clone: The target antigen is unknown.

V and J are TRBV2 and TRBJ1-6; maybe TRBD1 (5 bases). This specimen was peripheral blood, taken on day 0 of AZD1222 vaccination. This receptor was taken from an adult in good health. CDR3 nucleotides: TGTGCCAGCAGTGGGCAGGGAATCTATAATTCACCCCTCCACTTT. This sequence encodes CASSGQGIYNSPLHF.